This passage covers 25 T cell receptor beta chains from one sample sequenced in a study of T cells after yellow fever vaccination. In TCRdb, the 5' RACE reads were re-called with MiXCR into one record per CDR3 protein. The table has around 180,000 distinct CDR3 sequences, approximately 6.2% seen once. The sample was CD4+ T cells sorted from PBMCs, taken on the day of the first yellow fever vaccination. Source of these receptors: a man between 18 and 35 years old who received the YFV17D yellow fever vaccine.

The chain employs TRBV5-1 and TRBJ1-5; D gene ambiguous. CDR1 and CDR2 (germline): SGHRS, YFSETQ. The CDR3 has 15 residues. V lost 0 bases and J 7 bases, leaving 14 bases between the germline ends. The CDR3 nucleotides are TGCGCCAGCAGCTTGGCCGGAAGGGTTGGACAGCCCCAGCATTTT. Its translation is CASSLAGRVGQPQHF.

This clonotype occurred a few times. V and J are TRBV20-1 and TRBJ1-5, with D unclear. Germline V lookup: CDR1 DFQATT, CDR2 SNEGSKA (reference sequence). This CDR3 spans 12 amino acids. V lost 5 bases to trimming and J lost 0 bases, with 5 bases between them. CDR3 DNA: TGCAGTGCTGGGTATAGCAATCAGCCCCAGCATTTT. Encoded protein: CSAGYSNQPQHF.

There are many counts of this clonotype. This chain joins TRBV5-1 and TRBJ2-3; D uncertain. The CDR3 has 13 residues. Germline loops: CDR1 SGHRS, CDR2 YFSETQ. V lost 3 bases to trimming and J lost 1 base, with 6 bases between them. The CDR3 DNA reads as TGCGCCAGCAGCTCTGAGGGCACAGATACGCAGTATTTT. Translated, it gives CASSSEGTDTQYF.

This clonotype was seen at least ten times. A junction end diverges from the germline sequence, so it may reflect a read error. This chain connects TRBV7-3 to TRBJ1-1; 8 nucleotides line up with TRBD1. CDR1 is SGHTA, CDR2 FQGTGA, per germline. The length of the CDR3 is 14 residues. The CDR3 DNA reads TGTGCCAGCATCTTAAAGACAGGGGAAACTGAAGCTTTCTTT. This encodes CASILKTGETEAFF.

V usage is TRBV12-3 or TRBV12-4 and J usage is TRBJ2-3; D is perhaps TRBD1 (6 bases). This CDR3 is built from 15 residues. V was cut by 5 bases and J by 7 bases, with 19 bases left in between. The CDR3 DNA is TGTGCCAGCAGTCTATATGCCAGGGGAGCGAATACGCAGTATTTT. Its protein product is CASSLYARGANTQYF.

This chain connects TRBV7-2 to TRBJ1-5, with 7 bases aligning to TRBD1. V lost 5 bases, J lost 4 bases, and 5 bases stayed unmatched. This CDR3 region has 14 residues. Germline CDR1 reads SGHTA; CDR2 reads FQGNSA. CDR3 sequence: CASSRRQGNQPQHF. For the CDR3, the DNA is TGTGCCAGCAGCCGCCGACAGGGAAATCAGCCCCAGCATTTT.

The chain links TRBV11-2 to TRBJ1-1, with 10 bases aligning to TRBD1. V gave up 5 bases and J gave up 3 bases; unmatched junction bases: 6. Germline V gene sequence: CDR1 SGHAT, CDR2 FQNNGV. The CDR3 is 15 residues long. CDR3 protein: CASSPRTGGDTEAFF. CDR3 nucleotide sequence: TGTGCCAGCAGCCCTAGGACAGGGGGGGACACTGAAGCTTTCTTT.

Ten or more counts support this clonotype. For the CDR3, the DNA is TGCAGTGCCAGGGACAGTGGGGGGATTGAAGCTTTCTTT. Protein: CSARDSGGIEAFF. V usage is TRBV20-1 and J usage is TRBJ1-1; 7 nucleotides match TRBD1. The germline V gene encodes CDR1 DFQATT and CDR2 SNEGSKA (reference sequence). The length of the CDR3 is 13 residues. V trimming: 6 bases; J trimming: 7 bases; junction bases outside the gene matches: 11.

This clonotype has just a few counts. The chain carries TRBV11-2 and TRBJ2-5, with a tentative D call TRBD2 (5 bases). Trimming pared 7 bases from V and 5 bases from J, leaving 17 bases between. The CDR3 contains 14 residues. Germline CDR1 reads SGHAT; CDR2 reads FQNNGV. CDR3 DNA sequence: TGTGCCAGCACCGACCTACGGGGTTGGGAGACCCAGTACTTC. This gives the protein CASTDLRGWETQYF.

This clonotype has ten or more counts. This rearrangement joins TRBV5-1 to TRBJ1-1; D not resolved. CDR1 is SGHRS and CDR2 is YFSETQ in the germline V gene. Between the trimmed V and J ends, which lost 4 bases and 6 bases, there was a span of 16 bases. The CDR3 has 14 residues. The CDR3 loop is CASSPLGIRAEAFF. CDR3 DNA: TGCGCCAGCAGCCCTCTCGGGATACGGGCTGAAGCTTTCTTT.

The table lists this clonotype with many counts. In DNA, the CDR3 is TGTGCCAGCAGCTTAAGGGACAGAAACTATGGCTACACCTTC. Translating it yields CASSLRDRNYGYTF. The V and J genes are TRBV7-2 and TRBJ1-2; 7 bases are shared with TRBD1. V dropped 2 bases and J dropped 2; count of bases not matched to a gene: 2. This CDR3 is built from 14 residues. Germline values: CDR1 SGHTA, CDR2 FQGNSA.

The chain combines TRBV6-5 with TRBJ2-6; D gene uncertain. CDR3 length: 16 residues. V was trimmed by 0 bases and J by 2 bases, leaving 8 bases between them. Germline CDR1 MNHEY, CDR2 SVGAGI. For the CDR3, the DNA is TGTGCCAGCAGTTACTCGGAGAGAACTGGGGCCAACGTCCTGACTTTC. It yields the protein CASSYSERTGANVLTF.

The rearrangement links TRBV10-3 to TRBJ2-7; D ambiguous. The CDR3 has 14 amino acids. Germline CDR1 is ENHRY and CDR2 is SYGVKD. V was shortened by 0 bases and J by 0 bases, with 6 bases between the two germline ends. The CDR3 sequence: CAISESTVSYEQYV. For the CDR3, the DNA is TGTGCCATCAGTGAGTCAACAGTCTCCTACGAGCAGTACGTC.

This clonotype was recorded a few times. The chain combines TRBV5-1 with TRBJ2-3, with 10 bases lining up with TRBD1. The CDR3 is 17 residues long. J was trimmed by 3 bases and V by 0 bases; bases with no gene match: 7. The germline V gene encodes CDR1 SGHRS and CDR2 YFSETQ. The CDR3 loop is CASSLVDRGRRTDTQYF. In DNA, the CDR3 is TGCGCCAGCAGCTTGGTAGACAGGGGGCGGCGGACAGATACGCAGTATTTT.

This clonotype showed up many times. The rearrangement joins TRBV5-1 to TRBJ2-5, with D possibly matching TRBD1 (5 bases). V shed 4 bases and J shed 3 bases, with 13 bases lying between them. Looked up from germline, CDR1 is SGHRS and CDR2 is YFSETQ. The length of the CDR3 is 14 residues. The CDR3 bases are TGCGCCAGCAGCCCTGGACATTTGGAAGAGACCCAGTACTTC. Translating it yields CASSPGHLEETQYF. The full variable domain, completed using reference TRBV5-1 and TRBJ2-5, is KAGVTQTPRYLIKTRGQQVTLSCSPISGHRSVSWYQQTPGQGLQFLFEYFSETQRNKGNFPGRFSGRQFSNSRSEMNVSTLELGDSALYLCASSPGHLEETQYFGPGTRLLVL.

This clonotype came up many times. Here the CDR3 reads CSASPDREWETQYF. The CDR3 DNA follows: TGCAGTGCTAGCCCCGACAGGGAATGGGAGACCCAGTACTTC. The chain uses TRBV20-1 and TRBJ2-5, with TRBD1 matching over 7 bases. Germline V gives CDR1 DFQATT, CDR2 SNEGSKA (reference sequence). Unmatched junction bases numbered 9, after V lost 3 bases and J lost 5 bases. The CDR3 totals 14 residues.

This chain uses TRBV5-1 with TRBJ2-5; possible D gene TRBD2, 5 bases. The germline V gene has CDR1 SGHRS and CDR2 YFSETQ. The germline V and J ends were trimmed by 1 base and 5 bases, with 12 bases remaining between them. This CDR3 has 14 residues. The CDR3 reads CASSLTASLETQYF. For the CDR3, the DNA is TGCGCCAGCAGCTTGACGGCTAGCTTGGAGACCCAGTACTTC.

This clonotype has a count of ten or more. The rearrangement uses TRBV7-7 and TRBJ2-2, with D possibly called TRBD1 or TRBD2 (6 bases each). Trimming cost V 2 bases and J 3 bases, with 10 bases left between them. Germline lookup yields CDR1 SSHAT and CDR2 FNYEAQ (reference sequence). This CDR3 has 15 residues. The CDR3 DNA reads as TGTGCCAGCAGCTTAAGAGGGGGGTACACCGGGGAGCTGTTTTTT. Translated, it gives CASSLRGGYTGELFF.

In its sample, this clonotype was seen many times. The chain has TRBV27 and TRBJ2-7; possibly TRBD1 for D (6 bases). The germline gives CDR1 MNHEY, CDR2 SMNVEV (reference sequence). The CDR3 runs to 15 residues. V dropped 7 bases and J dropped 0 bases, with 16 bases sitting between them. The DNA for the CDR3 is TGTGCCAGCAAGCCGACAGGAACAAGCTCCTACGAGCAGTACGTC. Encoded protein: CASKPTGTSSYEQYV.

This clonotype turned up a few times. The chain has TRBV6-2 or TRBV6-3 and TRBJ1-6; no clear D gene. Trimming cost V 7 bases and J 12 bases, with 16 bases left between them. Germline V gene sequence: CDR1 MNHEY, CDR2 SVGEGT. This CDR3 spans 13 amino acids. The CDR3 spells CASNAAAQGPLHF. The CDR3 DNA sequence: TGTGCCAGCAACGCGGCAGCCCAAGGACCCCTCCACTTT.

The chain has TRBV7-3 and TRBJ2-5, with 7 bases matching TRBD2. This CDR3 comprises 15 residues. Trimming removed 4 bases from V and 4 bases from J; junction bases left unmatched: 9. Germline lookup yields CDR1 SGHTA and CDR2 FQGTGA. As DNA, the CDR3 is TGTGCCAGCAGCTGGGGACGGGGGGAAAGAGAGACCCAGTACTTC. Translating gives CASSWGRGERETQYF.

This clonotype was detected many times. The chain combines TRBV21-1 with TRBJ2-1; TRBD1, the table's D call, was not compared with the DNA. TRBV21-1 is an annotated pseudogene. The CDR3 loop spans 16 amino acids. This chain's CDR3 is CASSKDEGQVYNEQFF. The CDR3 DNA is TGTGCCAGCAGCAAAGACGAGGGACAGGTCTACAATGAGCAGTTCTTC.

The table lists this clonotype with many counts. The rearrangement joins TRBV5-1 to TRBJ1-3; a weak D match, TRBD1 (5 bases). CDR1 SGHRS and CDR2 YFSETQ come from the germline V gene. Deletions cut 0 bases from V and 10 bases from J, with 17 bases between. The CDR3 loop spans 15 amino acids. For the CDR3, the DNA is TGCGCCAGCAGCTTGGAGACAGACCCCCGTGCAACCATATATTTT. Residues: CASSLETDPRATIYF.

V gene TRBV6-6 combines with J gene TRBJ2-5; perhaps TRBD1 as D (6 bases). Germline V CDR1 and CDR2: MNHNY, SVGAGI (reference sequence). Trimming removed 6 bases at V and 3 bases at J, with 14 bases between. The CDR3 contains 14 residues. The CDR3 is CASRNSQGEETQYF. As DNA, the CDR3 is TGTGCCAGCAGGAACTCACAGGGAGAAGAGACCCAGTACTTC.

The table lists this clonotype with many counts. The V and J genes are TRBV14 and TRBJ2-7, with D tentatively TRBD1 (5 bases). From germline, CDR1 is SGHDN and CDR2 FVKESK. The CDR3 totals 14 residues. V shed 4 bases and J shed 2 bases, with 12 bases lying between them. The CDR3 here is CASSRLDRAYEQYV. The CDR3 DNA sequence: TGTGCCAGCAGCCGGCTAGACAGAGCCTACGAGCAGTACGTC.